This T cell receptor beta chain was obtained from a study of identical twins. General study points: Models underestimated out-of-frame TCR alpha sharing in monozygotic twins. Insertions were fewer in abundant cord blood beta clonotypes, whereas memory repertoires showed none of this pattern. Conclusions relied on cross-sectional statistical analysis, not following the same donors. Sequences that were beta out-of-frame showed weaker excess twin sharing.

Remarks on this clonotype: Its antigen is currently unknown.

This CDR3 is 14 amino acids long. The V and J ends lost 5 bases and 0 bases respectively, with 9 bases between them. CDR1 and CDR2 from the germline V gene are SGHTA and FQGNSA. MiXCR, run by TCRdb on the 5' RACE reads, gives a single entry per CDR3 protein. There are some 1,700,000 distinct CDR3 sequences in the sample; under 35% occur only once, and 0.25% to 0.3% lies in the top ten. Sequencing used cord blood. The origin of this receptor is a newborn girl in good health. The chain joins TRBV7-2 to TRBJ2-3, with unresolved D. The CDR3 protein is CTSSPRTSTDTQYF. The CDR3 DNA is TGTACCAGCAGCCCCAGAACTAGCACAGATACGCAGTATTTT. The full variable domain, rest sourced from reference TRBV7-2 and TRBJ2-3, is GAGVSQSPSNKVTEKGKDVELRCDPISGHTALYWYRQSLGQGLEFLIYFQGNSAPDKSGLPSDRFSAERTGGSVSTLTIQRTQQEDSAVYLCTSSPRTSTDTQYFGPGTRLTVL.